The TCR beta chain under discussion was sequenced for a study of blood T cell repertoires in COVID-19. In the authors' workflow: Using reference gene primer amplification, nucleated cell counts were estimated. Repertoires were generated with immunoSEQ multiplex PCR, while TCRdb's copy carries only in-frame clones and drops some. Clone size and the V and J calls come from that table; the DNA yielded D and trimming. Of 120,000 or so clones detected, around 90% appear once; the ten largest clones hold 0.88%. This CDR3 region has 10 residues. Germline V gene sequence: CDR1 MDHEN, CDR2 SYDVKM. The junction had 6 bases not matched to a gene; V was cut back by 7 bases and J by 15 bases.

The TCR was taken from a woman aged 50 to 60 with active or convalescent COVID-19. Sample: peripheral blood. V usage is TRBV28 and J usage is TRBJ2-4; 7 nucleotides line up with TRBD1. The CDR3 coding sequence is TGTGCCAGCAATTGGACAGGTCGGTACTTC. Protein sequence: CASNWTGRYF.